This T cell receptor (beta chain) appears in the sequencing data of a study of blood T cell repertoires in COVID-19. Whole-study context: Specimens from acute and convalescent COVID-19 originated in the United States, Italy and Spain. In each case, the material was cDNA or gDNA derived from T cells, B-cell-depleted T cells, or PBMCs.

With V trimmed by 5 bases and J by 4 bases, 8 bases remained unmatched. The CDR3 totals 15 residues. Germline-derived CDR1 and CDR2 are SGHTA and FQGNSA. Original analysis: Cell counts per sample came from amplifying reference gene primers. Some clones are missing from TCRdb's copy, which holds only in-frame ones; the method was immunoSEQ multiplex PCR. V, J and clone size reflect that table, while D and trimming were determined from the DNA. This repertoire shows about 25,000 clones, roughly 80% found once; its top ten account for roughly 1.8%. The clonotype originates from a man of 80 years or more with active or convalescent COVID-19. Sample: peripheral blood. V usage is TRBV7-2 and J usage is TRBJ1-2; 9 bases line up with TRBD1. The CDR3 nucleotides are TGTGCCAGCAGCGTAGGGACAGGGAAAGTCTATGGCTACACCTTC. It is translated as CASSVGTGKVYGYTF.